This T cell receptor (beta chain) was identified in a study of T cell responses to AZD1222 COVID-19 vaccine. Study results and caveats: Repertoires were obtained solely post-peak T cell response. Clonal diversity was possibly underestimated; the donors were predominantly white British and more often female. Spike-wide vaccine-associated CD4 TCRs dominated at 160-218 and 743-854. Nearly half of unique spike-specific TCRs reportedly avoided B.1.351 and B.1.1.7 mutated regions.

Trimming took off 5 bases at V and 5 bases at J, with 15 bases between the two ends. CDR1 and CDR2 from the germline V gene are SQVTM and ANQGSEA. The CDR3 has 13 amino acids. This clone was seen once. Its antigen is unknown. Assay: immunoSEQ multiplex PCR; the TCRdb copy retains only in-frame clones and omits some. The table lists 120,000 or so clones, more than 80% of them singletons. The rearrangement uses TRBV29-1 and TRBJ1-1, with a possible D match to TRBD1 (5 bases). The TCR comes from an adult in good health. The sample consisted of peripheral blood, taken on day 0 of AZD1222 vaccination. In nucleotides, the CDR3 is TGCAGCGTTACGGGACCATCAGAGACTGAAGCTTTCTTT. Its translation: CSVTGPSETEAFF.